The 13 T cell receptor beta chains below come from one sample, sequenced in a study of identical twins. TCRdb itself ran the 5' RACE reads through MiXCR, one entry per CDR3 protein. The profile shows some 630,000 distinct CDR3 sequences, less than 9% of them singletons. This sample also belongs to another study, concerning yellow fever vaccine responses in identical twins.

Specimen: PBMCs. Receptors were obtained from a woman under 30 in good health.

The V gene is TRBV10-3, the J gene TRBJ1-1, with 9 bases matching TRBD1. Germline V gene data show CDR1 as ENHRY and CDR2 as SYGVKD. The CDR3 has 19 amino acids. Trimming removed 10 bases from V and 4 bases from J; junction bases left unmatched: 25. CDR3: CATLTGTGTKLRKGTEAFF. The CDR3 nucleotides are TGTGCCACCTTGACCGGGACAGGGACTAAGTTGCGTAAGGGCACTGAAGCTTTCTTT.

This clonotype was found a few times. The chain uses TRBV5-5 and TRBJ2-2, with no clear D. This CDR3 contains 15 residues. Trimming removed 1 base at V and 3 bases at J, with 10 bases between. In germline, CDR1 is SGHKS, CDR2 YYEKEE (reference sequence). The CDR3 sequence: CASSLRASYTGELFF. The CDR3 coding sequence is TGTGCCAGCAGCTTGCGGGCTAGTTACACCGGGGAGCTGTTTTTT.

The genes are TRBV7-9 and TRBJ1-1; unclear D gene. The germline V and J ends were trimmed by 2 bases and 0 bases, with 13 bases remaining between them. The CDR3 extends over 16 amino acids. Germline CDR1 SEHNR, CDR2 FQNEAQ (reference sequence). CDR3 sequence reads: CASSLPLRTMNTEAFF. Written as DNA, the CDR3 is TGTGCCAGCAGCTTACCCCTCAGAACCATGAACACTGAAGCTTTCTTT.

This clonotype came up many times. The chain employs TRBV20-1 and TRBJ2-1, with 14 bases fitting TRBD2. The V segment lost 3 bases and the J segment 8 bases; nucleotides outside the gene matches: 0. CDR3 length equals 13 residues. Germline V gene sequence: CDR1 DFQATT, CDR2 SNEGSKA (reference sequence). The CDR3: CSARGLAGDEQFF. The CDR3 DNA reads TGCAGTGCTAGGGGACTAGCGGGAGATGAGCAGTTCTTC.

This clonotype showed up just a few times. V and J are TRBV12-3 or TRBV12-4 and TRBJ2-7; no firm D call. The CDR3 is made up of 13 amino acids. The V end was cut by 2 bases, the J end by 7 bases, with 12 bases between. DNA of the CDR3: TGTGCCAGCAGTTTAAGCCGGTCTCGGGAGCAGTACTTC. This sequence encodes CASSLSRSREQYF.

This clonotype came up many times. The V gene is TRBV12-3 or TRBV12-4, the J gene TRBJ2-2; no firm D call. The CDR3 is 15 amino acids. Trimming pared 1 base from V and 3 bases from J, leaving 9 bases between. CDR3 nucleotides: TGTGCCAGCAGTTTAGGTCAGGTCTACACCGGGGAGCTGTTTTTT. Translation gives CASSLGQVYTGELFF.

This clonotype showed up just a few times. The CDR3 loop reads CASSLVASGGHADTQYF. CDR3 nucleotides: TGTGCCAGCAGCTTAGTAGCGAGCGGGGGGCATGCCGATACGCAGTATTTT. The rearrangement uses TRBV7-9 and TRBJ2-3, with 9 positions matching TRBD2. Germline loops: CDR1 SEHNR, CDR2 FQNEAQ (reference sequence). This CDR3 contains 17 residues. J gave up 6 bases and V 1 base, and 11 bases lay outside the gene matches. The variable domain in full, with the rest retrieved from reference TRBV7-9 and TRBJ2-3, is DTGVSQNPRHKITKRGQNVTFRCDPISEHNRLYWYRQTLGQGPEFLTYFQNEAQLEKSRLLSDRFSAERPKGSFSTLEIQRTEQGDSAMYLCASSLVASGGHADTQYFGPGTRLTVL.

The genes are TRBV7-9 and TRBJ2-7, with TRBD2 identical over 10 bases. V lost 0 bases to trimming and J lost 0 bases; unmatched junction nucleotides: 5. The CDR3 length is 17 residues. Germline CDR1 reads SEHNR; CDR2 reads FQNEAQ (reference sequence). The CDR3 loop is CASSLARASGSSYEQYF. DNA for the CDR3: TGTGCCAGCAGCTTAGCTAGGGCTAGCGGGAGCTCCTACGAGCAGTACTTC. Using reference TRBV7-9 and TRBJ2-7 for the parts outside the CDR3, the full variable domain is DTGVSQNPRHKITKRGQNVTFRCDPISEHNRLYWYRQTLGQGPEFLTYFQNEAQLEKSRLLSDRFSAERPKGSFSTLEIQRTEQGDSAMYLCASSLARASGSSYEQYFGPGTRLTVT.

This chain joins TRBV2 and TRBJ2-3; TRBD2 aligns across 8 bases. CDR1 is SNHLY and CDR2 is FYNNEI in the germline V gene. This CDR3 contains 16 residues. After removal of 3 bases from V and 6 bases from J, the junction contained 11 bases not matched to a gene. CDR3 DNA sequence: TGTGCCAGCAGTGAGAGGTTGAGCGGGAGTAAGGATACGCAGTATTTT. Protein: CASSERLSGSKDTQYF.

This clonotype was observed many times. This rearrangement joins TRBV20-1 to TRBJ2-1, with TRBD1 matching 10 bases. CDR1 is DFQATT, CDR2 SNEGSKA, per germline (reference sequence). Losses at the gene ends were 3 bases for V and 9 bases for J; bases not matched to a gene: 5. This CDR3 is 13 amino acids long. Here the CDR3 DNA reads TGCAGTGCTAGCGGGACAGGGGTTGGTGAGCAGTTCTTC. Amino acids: CSASGTGVGEQFF.

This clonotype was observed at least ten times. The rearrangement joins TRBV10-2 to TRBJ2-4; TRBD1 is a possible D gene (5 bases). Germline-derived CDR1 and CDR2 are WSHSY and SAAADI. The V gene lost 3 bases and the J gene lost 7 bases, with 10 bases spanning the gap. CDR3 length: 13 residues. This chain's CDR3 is CASSDPDTNIQYF. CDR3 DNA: TGCGCCAGCAGTGACCCGGACACGAACATTCAGTACTTC.

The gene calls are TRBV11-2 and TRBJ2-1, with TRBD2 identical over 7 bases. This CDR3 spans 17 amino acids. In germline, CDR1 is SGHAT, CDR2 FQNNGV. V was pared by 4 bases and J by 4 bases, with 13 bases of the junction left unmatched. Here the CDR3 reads CASSSTFTAGRYNEQFF. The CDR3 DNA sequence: TGTGCCAGCAGCTCAACCTTTACAGCGGGGAGATACAATGAGCAGTTCTTC.

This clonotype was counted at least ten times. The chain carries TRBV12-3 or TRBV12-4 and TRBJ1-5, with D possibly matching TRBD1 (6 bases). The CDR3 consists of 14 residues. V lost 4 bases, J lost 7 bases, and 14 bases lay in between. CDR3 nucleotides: TGTGCCAGCAGTTCGATAGCAGGGGTCCAGCCCCAGCATTTT. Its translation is CASSSIAGVQPQHF.